This T cell receptor beta chain is from a study of T cells after yellow fever vaccination. Study overall: The SMART-Seq v4 Ultra Low Input method served to prepare the low-cell-number fractions.

CDR1 is DFQATT, CDR2 SNEGSKA, per germline (reference sequence). The V and J ends lost 5 bases and 3 bases respectively, with 10 bases between them. The CDR3 covers 12 residues. Generation of TCR cDNA used 5'RACE template switching (which added a universal primer site and UMIs). From the 5' RACE reads, TCRdb called clonotypes with MiXCR, one entry per CDR3 protein. The sample contains 300,000 to 400,000 distinct CDR3 sequences, about 8.3% of which appear only once. Findings of the study overall: Weaker overall, the secondary response nonetheless peaked faster (day 5 versus 15). The CD4 compartment and the CD8 compartment contained a small share of clonotypes in common.

Only a few counts were recorded for this clonotype. No antigen is known for it. The rearrangement uses TRBV20-1 and TRBJ1-2; perhaps TRBD1 as D (6 bases). This receptor was taken from a man in his late teens or twenties who received the YFV17D yellow fever vaccine. Sequencing was performed on PBMCs, taken about 49 days after the first yellow fever vaccination. Here the CDR3 reads CSADRSYYGYTF. The CDR3 DNA sequence: TGCAGTGCTGACAGGTCCTACTATGGCTACACCTTC.